These 8 T cell receptor beta chains came from one sample sequenced in a study of identical twins. MiXCR, applied by TCRdb to the 5' RACE reads, yields one record per CDR3 protein. The table includes about 530,000 distinct CDR3 sequences, about 22% detected once. The sample was also reused in another study, on yellow fever vaccine responses in identical twins.

The sample taken for sequencing was CD4+ T cells sorted from blood. The receptors originated from a woman younger than 30 in good health.

V usage is TRBV28 and J usage is TRBJ2-2, with a possible D match to TRBD1 (5 bases). V lost 8 bases and J lost 1, with 8 bases in between. This CDR3 comprises 13 residues. Germline CDR1 MDHEN, CDR2 SYDVKM. This CDR3 reads CASGTGNTGELFF. In DNA form, the CDR3 reads TGTGCCAGCGGCACAGGGAACACCGGGGAGCTGTTTTTT. The variable domain in full, completed from reference TRBV28 and TRBJ2-2, reads DVKVTQSSRYLVKRTGEKVFLECVQDMDHENMFWYRQDPGLGLRLIYFSYDVKMKEKGDIPEGYSVSREKKERFSLILESASTNQTSMYLCASGTGNTGELFFGEGSRLTVL.

This sequence joins TRBV28 and TRBJ2-1; 14 bases map to TRBD2. This CDR3 comprises 15 residues. V was pared by 6 bases and J by 12 bases, with 10 bases of the junction left unmatched. Germline CDR1 MDHEN, CDR2 SYDVKM. CDR3 coding DNA: TGTGCCAGCAGACCTCCCGGGACTAGCGGGAGCCTGCAGTTCTTC. Its protein product is CASRPPGTSGSLQFF.

The chain employs TRBV7-2 and TRBJ2-5, with TRBD2 matching over 9 bases. Germline lookup yields CDR1 SGHTA and CDR2 FQGNSA. Unmatched junction bases numbered 5, after V lost 5 bases and J lost 1 base. This CDR3 is built from 15 residues. CDR3 coding DNA: TGTGCCAGCAGCCGCGGGAGGGGGCTCCAAGAGACCCAGTACTTC. It encodes CASSRGRGLQETQYF.

The chain links TRBV10-3 to TRBJ2-5; either TRBD1 or TRBD2 may supply D (5 bases each). This CDR3 has 13 residues. In germline, CDR1 is ENHRY, CDR2 SYGVKD. Trimming took 4 bases from V and 3 from J, leaving 9 bases between them. The CDR3: CAISVLGEETQYF. The CDR3 DNA reads as TGTGCCATCAGTGTCTTGGGGGAAGAGACCCAGTACTTC.

This chain joins TRBV5-1 and TRBJ2-2; the match to TRBD2 covers 13 bases. Germline CDR1 SGHRS, CDR2 YFSETQ. This CDR3 has 17 residues. V lost 2 bases, J lost 4 bases, and 5 bases stayed unmatched. For the CDR3, the DNA is TGCGCCAGCAGCTTACGGACTAGCGGGAGTGCCACCGGGGAGCTGTTTTTT. This codes for CASSLRTSGSATGELFF.

V and J are TRBV5-1 and TRBJ2-5; D is tentatively TRBD1 or TRBD2 (5 bases each). Trimming stripped 1 base from V and 5 bases from J, with 9 bases between. The CDR3 sequence is 13 residues long. Germline CDR1 reads SGHRS; CDR2 reads YFSETQ. In DNA form, the CDR3 reads TGCGCCAGCAGCTTGAGTGGGACCGAGACCCAGTACTTC. Its translation: CASSLSGTETQYF.

This clonotype was counted between two and nine times. The CDR3 protein is CASSQSLTSGVSTDTQYF. The CDR3 DNA sequence: TGTGCCAGCAGCCAGTCTCTCACTAGCGGGGTGAGCACAGATACGCAGTATTTT. This chain connects TRBV3-1 to TRBJ2-3; 10 bases map to TRBD2. The V segment lost 3 bases and the J segment 0 bases; nucleotides outside the gene matches: 9. The germline CDR1 and CDR2 sequences are LGHDT and YNNKEL (reference sequence). The CDR3 is made up of 18 amino acids.

This clonotype was recorded a few times. The chain carries TRBV10-3 and TRBJ2-3, with 9 bases identical to TRBD2. Germline V lookup: CDR1 ENHRY, CDR2 SYGVKD. V was pared by 3 bases and J by 4 bases, with 5 bases of the junction left unmatched. The CDR3 consists of 15 residues. The CDR3 region is CAISDGGGAADTQYF. CDR3 nucleotide sequence: TGTGCCATCAGTGACGGCGGGGGGGCCGCAGATACGCAGTATTTT.